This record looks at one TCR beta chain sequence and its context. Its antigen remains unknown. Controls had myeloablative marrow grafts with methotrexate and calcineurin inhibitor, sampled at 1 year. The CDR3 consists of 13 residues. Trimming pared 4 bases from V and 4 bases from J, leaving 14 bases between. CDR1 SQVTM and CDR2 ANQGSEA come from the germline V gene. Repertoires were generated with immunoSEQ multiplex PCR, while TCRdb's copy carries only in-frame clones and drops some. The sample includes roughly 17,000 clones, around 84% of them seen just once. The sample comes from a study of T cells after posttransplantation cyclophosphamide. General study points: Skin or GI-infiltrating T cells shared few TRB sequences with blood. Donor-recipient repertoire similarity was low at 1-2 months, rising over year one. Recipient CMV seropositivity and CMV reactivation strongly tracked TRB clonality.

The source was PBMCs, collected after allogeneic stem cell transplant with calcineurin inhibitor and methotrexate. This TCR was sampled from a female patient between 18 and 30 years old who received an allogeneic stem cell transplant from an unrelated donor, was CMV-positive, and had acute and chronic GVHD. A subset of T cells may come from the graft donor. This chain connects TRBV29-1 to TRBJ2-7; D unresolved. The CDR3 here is CSVVLQDLYEQYF. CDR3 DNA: TGCAGCGTTGTTCTGCAGGATCTGTACGAGCAGTACTTC.